Below are 10 T cell receptor beta chains sequenced from a single sample in a study of OX40 agonist ivuxolimab in advanced cancers. TCRdb's table, derived via immunoSEQ multiplex PCR, lists solely in-frame clones and lacks some. The sample holds approximately 30,000 clones, around 80% seen once. Sequenced here: CD4+ or CD8+ T cells sorted from blood, sampled in a trial of the OX40 agonist ivuxolimab. Source of these receptors: an adult with an advanced solid tumor such as melanoma, head and neck, liver or kidney cancer.

This clone has a handful of counts. The rearrangement uses TRBV19 and TRBJ2-7; D ambiguous. Between the trimmed V and J ends, which lost 8 bases and 5 bases, there was a span of 19 bases. The CDR3 extends over 14 amino acids. The V gene's germline CDR1 is LNHDA and CDR2 SQIVND (reference sequence). The CDR3 here is CASRSTFLIHEQYF. In DNA form, the CDR3 reads TGTGCCAGTCGTTCGACCTTCCTTATCCACGAGCAGTACTTC.

The chain joins TRBV7-8 to TRBJ2-5; a weak D match, TRBD1 (6 bases). The CDR3 is 16 residues long. Germline V gene lookup returns CDR1 SGHVS and CDR2 FQNEAQ. The germline V and J ends were trimmed by 4 bases and 2 bases, with 17 bases remaining between them. Written as DNA, the CDR3 is TGTGCCAGCAGCTCTCCCCTCCGACAGGCTCAAGAGACCCAGTACTTC. It translates to CASSSPLRQAQETQYF.

The genes are TRBV6-1 and TRBJ1-3; D is ambiguous. Germline V gene sequence: CDR1 MNHNS, CDR2 SASEGT. Trimming took off 5 bases at V and 0 bases at J, with 11 bases between the two ends. The CDR3 spans 15 residues. CDR3 protein: CASSPWTGSGNTIYF. In nucleotides, the CDR3 is TGTGCCAGCAGTCCGTGGACGGGCTCTGGAAACACCATATATTTT.

The chain links TRBV7-9 to TRBJ1-2, with TRBD1 identical over 7 bases. Germline CDR1 and CDR2: SEHNR and FQNEAQ (reference sequence). The CDR3 is 13 amino acids. V was pared by 7 bases and J by 3 bases, with 5 bases of the junction left unmatched. For the CDR3, the DNA is TGTGCCAGCAACGACAGGGCGGACTATGGCTACACCTTC. Its translation is CASNDRADYGYTF.

For this clone: At one end, the junction sequence differs from germline, possibly due to a read error. This chain's CDR3 is CASSLGAMGQSGNTIYF. The CDR3 DNA follows: TGCGCCAGCAGTTTGGGGGCAATGGGTCAATCTGGAAACACCATATATTTT. The chain joins TRBV5-1 to TRBJ1-3, with a tentative D call TRBD1 (6 bases). Germline lookup yields CDR1 SGHRS and CDR2 YFSETQ. This CDR3 comprises 17 residues. The variable domain in full, completed from reference TRBV5-1 and TRBJ1-3, reads KAGVTQTPRYLIKTRGQQVTLSCSPISGHRSVSWYQQTPGQGLQFLFEYFSETQRNKGNFPGRFSGRQFSNSRSEMNVSTLELGDSALYLCASSLGAMGQSGNTIYFGEGSWLTVV.

V gene TRBV6-1 combines with J gene TRBJ2-1; D might be TRBD1 or TRBD2, each matching 5 bases. The ends were cut back, 1 base at V and 1 base at J, with 11 bases in the middle. This CDR3 is 16 amino acids long. Germline V gene lookup returns CDR1 MNHNS and CDR2 SASEGT. The CDR3 nucleotides read TGTGCCAGCAGTGAAGTGGCAGGGAGATCCTACAATGAGCAGTTCTTC. Residues: CASSEVAGRSYNEQFF.

The rearrangement joins TRBV7-8 to TRBJ1-2; 7 bases map to TRBD1. Per the germline V gene, CDR1 is SGHVS and CDR2 is FQNEAQ. This CDR3 has 15 residues. Germline trimming cut 1 base from V and 4 bases from J; bases unmatched to any gene: 6. The CDR3 protein is CASSLGGQASYGYTF. The CDR3 DNA reads as TGTGCCAGCAGCTTAGGCGGACAGGCCTCCTATGGCTACACCTTC.

The chain employs TRBV5-6 and TRBJ2-2, with 12 bases that match TRBD2. V was pared by 3 bases and J by 5 bases, with 8 bases of the junction left unmatched. The CDR3 is 17 amino acids. Germline-derived CDR1 and CDR2 are SGHDT and YYEEEE. CDR3 sequence (DNA): TGTGCCAGCAGCTGGGTACTAGCGGGAGGCGGGACCGGGGAGCTGTTTTTT. It codes for CASSWVLAGGGTGELFF.

This clone was seen more than once but under ten times. V is TRBV19 and J is TRBJ1-5; 8 nucleotides agree with TRBD1. This CDR3 has 16 amino acids. Losses at the gene ends were 10 bases for V and 6 bases for J; bases not matched to a gene: 17. Germline V CDR1 and CDR2: LNHDA, SQIVND (reference sequence). The CDR3 DNA is TGTGCCACCATCGGACAGGGAGGCGCAAGGGGTCAGCCCCAGCATTTT. This sequence encodes CATIGQGGARGQPQHF.

This CDR3 reads CASSIGGAAEPQHF. In DNA, the CDR3 is TGTGCCAGTAGTATAGGTGGGGCTGCGGAGCCCCAGCATTTT. This chain links TRBV19 with TRBJ1-5; possibly TRBD1 for D (5 bases). The V gene lost 1 base and the J gene lost 8 bases, with 12 bases spanning the gap. The CDR3 covers 14 residues. In germline, CDR1 is LNHDA, CDR2 SQIVND (reference sequence). Full variable domain (outside the CDR3, taken from reference TRBV19 and TRBJ1-5): DGGITQSPKYLFRKEGQNVTLSCEQNLNHDAMYWYRQDPGQGLRLIYYSQIVNDFQKGDIAEGYSVSREKKESFPLTVTSAQKNPTAFYLCASSIGGAAEPQHFGDGTRLSIL.